This T cell receptor beta chain was retrieved from a study of T cell responses to AZD1222 COVID-19 vaccine. Study-wide findings and caveats: Spike-specific TCR breadth and depth rose after two AZD1222 doses. Vaccine-associated CD4 TCRs spanned spike, dominant at 160-218 and 743-854. No repertoire was sampled before or during the peak T cell response, only after it. At baseline, just a handful of AZD1222 recipients tested seropositive.

On this clone: Antigen: not known.

Some clones are missing from TCRdb's copy, which holds only in-frame ones; the method was immunoSEQ multiplex PCR. The repertoire holds under 100,000 clones, with about 90% as singletons. The V gene end was trimmed by 6 bases and the J gene end by 3 bases; junction bases not matched to a gene: 8. The CDR3 loop spans 15 amino acids. Germline V lookup: CDR1 MGHRA, CDR2 YSYEKL. The sample consisted of peripheral blood, taken on day 0 of MenACWY control vaccination. The rearrangement joins TRBV4-1 to TRBJ1-2; 9 bases map to TRBD1. The origin of this receptor is an adult in good health. The chain's CDR3 is CASRIDGQGYYGYTF. The CDR3 bases are TGCGCCAGCAGAATAGACGGACAGGGGTACTATGGCTACACCTTC.